This T cell receptor beta chain was recovered during a study of T cell responses to AZD1222 COVID-19 vaccine. General observations from the study: Across spike, vaccine-associated CD4 TCRs were found, dominant at 160-218 and 743-854. Possibly, clonal diversity was underestimated; donors were largely white British and included more females. Repertoires were obtained only post-peak T cell response. Just six AZD1222 recipients tested seropositive at baseline.

Germline CDR1 is MNHEY and CDR2 is SVGAGI. This CDR3 comprises 14 residues. V lost 8 bases and J 2 bases, leaving 14 bases between the germline ends. The assay was immunoSEQ multiplex PCR, and TCRdb's table has in-frame clones only and misses some. The sample includes about 180,000 clones, around nine tenths seen only once; the top ten take about 1.9%. Turning to this clone: The antigen remains undetermined.

The sequences come from peripheral blood, collected 28 days after the second AZD1222 dose. This sequence was found in an adult who received the AZD1222 COVID-19 vaccine. J is TRBJ2-3 and V is TRBV6-5; tentatively, D is TRBD1 (6 bases). The DNA of the CDR3 is TGTGCCAGCGGCTCAGGACAGCTCACAGATACGCAGTATTTT. Translating gives CASGSGQLTDTQYF.